Listed below are T cell receptor beta chains from one sample, sequenced in a study of tumor and adjacent non-tumor tissue in lung cancer. MiXCR, applied by TCRdb to the multiplex PCR reads, yields one record per CDR3 protein. This table has more than 75,000 distinct CDR3 sequences, roughly 76% appearing once. The sample taken for sequencing was lung tumor tissue. These receptors originate from a woman aged 50 to 60 with non-small cell lung cancer. The CDR3 runs from the conserved cysteine through the conserved F or W. Each record gives: J gene, clone size, V gene, D gene, CDR3 protein, CDR3 DNA. A D gene is named only where the DNA matches it firmly. Rows may omit the clone size; those that give it use once, few, many or a size class.

J: TRBJ2-3
size: .
V: TRBV6-2/TRBV6-3
D: TRBD2
CDR3: CASSCSGLAGDTDAQYF
DNA: TGTGCCAGCAGTTGCTCGGGACTAGCGGGAGACACAGATGCGCAGTATTTT

J: TRBJ2-1
size: .
V: TRBV20-1
D: .
CDR3: CSLGAGNIGSNEQFF
DNA: TGCAGCCTTGGGGCCGGGAATATCGGAAGTAATGAGCAGTTCTTC

J: TRBJ2-3
size: .
V: TRBV11-1
D: TRBD1
CDR3: CASRGTGMDRQYF
DNA: TGTGCCAGCAGGGGGACAGGGATGGATAGGCAGTATTTC

J: TRBJ2-7
size: .
V: TRBV20-1
D: TRBD2
CDR3: CNAMTSGIYEQYF
DNA: TGCAATGCTATGACTAGCGGAATATACGAACAGTACTTC

J: TRBJ2-1
size: .
V: TRBV11-1
D: .
CDR3: CTSSKHFSAQYYNEQFF
DNA: TGTACCAGCAGCAAACACTTTTCGGCACAATACTACAATGAGCAGTTCTTC

J: TRBJ1-2
size: .
V: TRBV6-2/TRBV6-3
D: .
CDR3: CASIPPGVDGYTF
DNA: TGTGCCAGCATTCCTCCCGGAGTGGATGGCTACACCTTC

J: TRBJ2-4
size: few
V: TRBV6-2/TRBV6-3
D: TRBD2
CDR3: CVSRTGGKNIQYF
DNA: TGTGTCAGCAGGACGGGAGGTAAAAACATTCAGTACTTC

J: TRBJ2-1
size: .
V: TRBV6-1
D: .
CDR3: CASCEALVYNEQFF
DNA: TGTGCCAGCTGTGAAGCCTTGGTCTACAATGAGCAGTTCTTC

J: TRBJ2-7
size: .
V: TRBV7-8
D: TRBD2
CDR3: CANSQIGGEAPYEQYF
DNA: TGTGCCAACAGCCAGATCGGGGGGGAGGCACCCTACGAGCAGTACTTC

J: TRBJ2-5
size: few
V: TRBV5-1
D: .
CDR3: CASSLQETQYF
DNA: TGCGCCAGCAGCCTCCAAGAGACCCAGTACTTC

J: TRBJ2-7
size: .
V: TRBV7-9
D: .
CDR3: CASSPFHSDQYF
DNA: TGTGCCAGCAGCCCTTTCCATTCCGACCAATACTTC

J: TRBJ1-2
size: .
V: TRBV12-5
D: .
CDR3: CASGRDGGYAYTF
DNA: TGTGCTAGTGGTCGGGACGGGGGCTATGCTTACACCTTC

J: TRBJ1-1
size: .
V: TRBV6-6
D: TRBD1
CDR3: CASTEVGQGFPETIF
DNA: TGTGCCAGCACCGAAGTGGGACAGGGATTTCCTGAAACTATCTTT

J: TRBJ2-3
size: .
V: TRBV25-1
D: .
CDR3: CASIVGHSTDTQYF
DNA: TGTGCAAGCATTGTGGGACATAGCACAGATACGCAGTATTTT

J: TRBJ1-5
size: .
V: TRBV20-1
D: .
CDR3: CSANPQHGAEQPQHF
DNA: TGCAGTGCCAATCCTCAACACGGTGCAGAACAGCCCCAGCATTTT

J: TRBJ1-3
size: .
V: TRBV12-3/TRBV12-4
D: TRBD1
CDR3: CASSLSGQGKDTTYF
DNA: TGTGCCAGCAGTCTCTCGGGACAGGGAAAAGACACCACATATTTT

J: TRBJ2-3
size: .
V: TRBV29-1
D: TRBD1
CDR3: CRARTGILTDTQYF
DNA: TGCAGAGCGAGGACAGGGATTCTCACAGATACTCAGTATTTT

J: TRBJ2-5
size: .
V: TRBV11-3
D: .
CDR3: CASIRDRSQETQYF
DNA: TGTGCCAGCATCCGGGATAGGAGCCAGGAGACCCAGTACTTC

J: TRBJ2-5
size: .
V: TRBV20-1
D: TRBD1
CDR3: CSAIRDRVGLETQYF
DNA: TGCAGTGCTATCCGAGACAGGGTAGGGCTAGAGACCCAGTACTTC

J: TRBJ2-3
size: .
V: TRBV7-9
D: .
CDR3: CTSSLVGLTTDTQYF
DNA: TGTACCAGCAGCTTAGTGGGCTTGACCACAGATACGCAGTATTTT

J: TRBJ2-1
size: .
V: TRBV24-1
D: .
CDR3: CAASKATSRSYNEQFF
DNA: TGTGCCGCCAGTAAGGCCACCAGCAGATCCTACAATGAGCAGTTCTTT

J: TRBJ1-5
size: .
V: TRBV10-3
D: .
CDR3: CAISDRGQSTDMQHF
DNA: TGTGCCATCAGTGATAGAGGACAGAGCACAGATATGCAGCATTTT